These T cell receptor beta chains were read from a single sample in a study of chemoradiotherapy in HPV16-positive cancers. Only in-frame clones appear in the TCRdb table, and some are missing; sequencing was by immunoSEQ multiplex PCR. The table lists approximately 10,000 clones, around 80% of them singletons. Sampling was carried out from a patient who underwent chemoradiotherapy. These receptors were collected from a human donor with HPV-associated anogenital cancer. CDR3s include the opening cysteine and the closing phenylalanine or tryptophan. Each record gives: clone size, D gene, J gene, V gene, CDR3 protein, CDR3 DNA. A D gene is named only where the DNA matches it firmly. Clone size, where shown, is once, few, many, or a class for clones that have expanded.

NA TRBD1 TRBJ1-2 TRBV30 CAWSSGQGIFYLEGYTF TGTGCCTGGAGTTCAGGACAGGGAATTTTTTATCTAGAAGGCTACACCTTC
NA NA TRBJ1-6 TRBV27 CASSSLKVAGSSYNSPLHF TGTGCCAGCAGCTCCCTCAAGGTGGCAGGGAGCTCCTATAATTCACCCCTCCACTTT
few NA TRBJ1-5 TRBV6-5 CASSPGGAANQPQHF TGTGCCAGCAGCCCCGGAGGGGCAGCGAATCAGCCCCAGCATTTT
NA TRBD2 TRBJ2-1 TRBV7-2 CASSSLLAGTSYNEQFF TGTGCCAGCAGCTCCCTTCTAGCGGGAACCTCCTACAATGAGCAGTTCTTC
NA NA TRBJ2-7 TRBV21-1 CASSNPWTGGSYEQYF TGTGCCAGCAGCAACCCTTGGACAGGGGGCTCCTACGAGCAGTACTTC
once NA TRBJ1-1 TRBV11-3 CASSLSGAGEAFF TGTGCCAGCAGCTTATCGGGGGCCGGAGAAGCTTTCTTT
NA NA TRBJ2-7 TRBV2 CASSRVGYEQYF TGTGCCAGCAGTCGGGTGGGCTACGAGCAGTACTTC
NA NA TRBJ2-1 TRBV18 CASDNPSYNEQFF TGTGCCAGCGATAACCCCTCCTACAATGAGCAGTTCTTC
NA NA TRBJ2-1 TRBV7-3 CASSLTRAPGHEQFF TGTGCCAGCAGCTTAACCCGGGCCCCGGGCCATGAGCAGTTCTTC
NA NA TRBJ2-3 TRBV7-9 CASSLLDTQYF TGTGCCAGCAGCTTACTAGATACGCAGTATTTT
NA TRBD2 TRBJ2-3 TRBV12-5 CASGLGLAGGKDTQYF TGTGCTAGTGGTTTGGGGTTGGCGGGGGGTAAAGATACGCAGTATTTT
few NA TRBJ1-6 TRBV10-3 CAPQNSPLHF TGTGCCCCTCAAAATTCACCCCTCCACTTT
NA NA TRBJ1-2 TRBV28 CASSSSGTNGYGYTF TGTGCCAGCAGTTCCTCCGGGACAAACGGCTATGGCTACACCTTC
NA TRBD1 TRBJ1-1 TRBV25-1 CASSEQGGTEAFF TGTGCCAGCAGTGAACAGGGGGGCACTGAAGCTTTCTTT
NA NA TRBJ2-4 TRBV11-2 CASSLDVQGAKNIQYF TGTGCCAGCAGCTTAGACGTACAGGGAGCCAAAAACATTCAGTACTTC
once NA TRBJ2-4 TRBV6-5 CASSYKKDSVGNIQYF TGTGCCAGCAGTTACAAGAAGGACAGTGTGGGAAACATTCAGTACTTC
NA NA TRBJ1-2 TRBV19 CASIPDGGGYGYTF TGTGCCAGTATTCCGGACGGGGGGGGCTATGGCTACACCTTC
NA TRBD2 TRBJ2-1 TRBV5-1 CASSLGGSSYNEQFF TGCGCCAGCAGCCTTGGCGGGAGCTCCTACAATGAGCAGTTCTTC
NA NA TRBJ2-2 TRBV5-6 CASSQEPNQNTGELFF TGTGCCAGCAGCCAGGAGCCGAACCAGAACACCGGGGAGCTGTTTTTT
NA NA TRBJ2-3 TRBV29-1 CSVEVGGTDTQYF TGCAGCGTTGAAGTAGGGGGCACAGATACGCAGTATTTT
once NA TRBJ1-5 TRBV14 CASSQDTGRNQPQHF TGTGCCAGCAGCCAAGATACAGGGAGGAATCAGCCCCAGCATTTT
NA NA TRBJ1-2 TRBV18 CASSPSEMNYGYTF TGTGCCAGCTCACCCAGTGAGATGAACTATGGCTACACCTTC
NA TRBD2 TRBJ2-1 TRBV28 CASSLRAGVSEQFF TGTGCCAGCAGTTTGAGAGCGGGGGTAAGTGAGCAGTTCTTC
NA NA TRBJ1-5 TRBV7-6 CASSPYRGGSNQPQHF TGTGCCAGCAGCCCATATAGAGGGGGAAGCAATCAGCCCCAGCATTTT
NA NA TRBJ2-2 TRBV4-2 CASSQDAAGRGGELFF TGTGCCAGCAGCCAGGACGCAGCAGGGCGGGGCGGGGAGCTGTTTTTT
NA NA TRBJ1-1 TRBV5-5 CASSLVRGTEAFF TGTGCCAGCAGCTTGGTACGGGGCACTGAAGCTTTCTTT
NA NA TRBJ2-1 TRBV12-5 CASGLVKSSSYNEQFF TGTGCTAGTGGTTTGGTAAAATCGAGCTCCTACAATGAGCAGTTCTTC
NA NA TRBJ2-7 TRBV4-3 CASSQGPTYEQYF TGCGCCAGCAGCCAAGGCCCTACCTACGAGCAGTACTTC
NA NA TRBJ1-2 TRBV5-4 CASSLPAQNYGYTF TGTGCCAGCAGCCTGCCGGCCCAGAACTATGGCTACACCTTC